The 7 T cell receptor beta chains below come from one sample, sequenced in a study of T cells in Graves' hyperthyroidism and ophthalmopathy. Researchers took RNA transcripts and amplified the TCR beta CDR3 regions from them. The HTBI set primed first-round TCR CDR3 RT-PCR. TCRdb reprocessed the multiplex PCR reads with MiXCR, giving one entry per CDR3 protein. The sample shows hundreds of thousands of distinct CDR3 sequences, 35% to 40% of them seen only once. Sequenced material: blood. The receptor set was obtained from a man aged 18 to 29 with Graves' hyperthyroidism.

This chain uses TRBV10-3 with TRBJ1-5; 10 positions agree with TRBD1. The germline V gene has CDR1 ENHRY and CDR2 SYGVKD. CDR3 size: 17 residues. With 10 bases clipped from V and 4 bases from J, the junction kept 16 bases outside the gene matches. The CDR3 loop reads CASQEDRGMGKNQPQHF. CDR3 nucleotide sequence: TGTGCCAGCCAGGAGGACAGGGGGATGGGCAAAAATCAGCCCCAGCATTTT.

This chain connects TRBV7-9 to TRBJ2-7, with D maybe TRBD1 (6 bases). The CDR3 runs 14 residues. Between the trimmed V and J ends, which lost 2 bases and 0 bases, there was a span of 8 bases. The germline CDR1 and CDR2 sequences are SEHNR and FQNEAQ (reference sequence). The CDR3 is CASSLWDNSYEQYF. The CDR3 bases are TGTGCCAGCAGCTTATGGGACAACTCCTACGAGCAGTACTTC. Drawing the rest from reference TRBV7-9 and TRBJ2-7, the complete variable domain is DTGVSQNPRHKITKRGQNVTFRCDPISEHNRLYWYRQTLGQGPEFLTYFQNEAQLEKSRLLSDRFSAERPKGSFSTLEIQRTEQGDSAMYLCASSLWDNSYEQYFGPGTRLTVT.

This clonotype was observed many times. The chain couples TRBV5-1 to TRBJ2-7; 8 nucleotides align to TRBD1. Germline trimming cut 3 bases from V and 5 bases from J; bases unmatched to any gene: 4. This CDR3 contains 13 residues. Germline V gene sequence: CDR1 SGHRS, CDR2 YFSETQ. This CDR3 reads CASSSTGVNEQYF. CDR3 DNA: TGCGCCAGCAGCTCGACAGGGGTCAACGAGCAGTACTTC.

This clonotype was detected ten times or more. This chain connects TRBV15 to TRBJ1-2; the D gene is possibly TRBD1 (5 bases). Trimming left V 0 bases short and J 4 bases short, with 15 bases between. Germline V gene sequence: CDR1 LNHNV, CDR2 YYDKDF (reference sequence). This CDR3 has 16 amino acids. The DNA of the CDR3 is TGTGCCACCAGCAGAGATCACACAGGAGACCTCTATGGCTACACCTTC. This translates into CATSRDHTGDLYGYTF.

This clonotype was seen many times. The chain carries TRBV9 and TRBJ1-1; a possible D gene is TRBD1 (5 bases). The germline V and J ends were trimmed by 2 bases and 11 bases, with 19 bases remaining between them. Germline CDR1 is SGDLS and CDR2 is YYNGEE. The CDR3 totals 14 residues. The CDR3 coding sequence is TGTGCCAGCAGCGTGGGGACCTTACGATCCGGTGCTTTCTTT. Its protein product is CASSVGTLRSGAFF.

Turning to this clonotype: A much larger clone differs from this one at a single base, so this may be a read error. The chain carries TRBV9 and TRBJ1-2; no clear D gene. CDR1 is SGDLS, CDR2 YYNGEE, per germline. This CDR3 has 12 residues. Trimming took 0 bases from V and 7 from J, leaving 7 bases between them. CDR3 DNA: TGTGCCAGCAGCGTAGGCGGGCCTGGCTACACCTTC. Translation gives CASSVGGPGYTF.

On this clonotype itself: This may arise from a read error, as a much more abundant clone is one base away. The rearrangement uses TRBV2 and TRBJ2-2, with D possibly being TRBD2 (5 bases). Per germline, CDR1 SNHLY and CDR2 FYNNEI. This CDR3 has 16 residues. CDR3 bases: TGTGCCAGCAGTGACCCCCACGGCATGAACACCGGGGAGCTGCTTTTT. Translated, it gives CASSDPHGMNTGELLF.